This T cell receptor (beta chain) was observed in a study of blood T cell repertoires in COVID-19 (dated by TCRdb to the early 2020s). The study in broad terms: Samples covering the acute and convalescent phases of COVID-19 were provided by collaborators in the United States, Italy and Spain. Where available, HLA class I and class II types were taken from metadata supplied by the sample provider and were not determined by assay-based typing. Sample metadata almost always included a de-identified subject ID, COVID-19 status, age in years and sex. The prospective study material was composed of cDNA or gDNA derived from T cells, B-cell-depleted T cells, or PBMCs. A freely available public database, intended as a resource for researchers studying the immune response to SARS-CoV-2, is where the repertoires were released. Samples were obtained from the ongoing ImmuneRACE study (first 160 participants) and from some 1,200 subjects provided by 6 global collaborators. Subjects who had been exposed to COVID-19, were actively infected with it, or had recovered from it provided the deeply sampled blood TCRbeta repertoires that made up the dataset. Overall study results and their limits: The quantity of clinical and demographic metadata differed by source and by participant and was supplied without curation.

In the germline V gene, CDR1 corresponds to SNHLY and CDR2 to FYNNEI. Reading from cysteine to phenylalanine, the CDR3 counts 12 amino acids. This entry keeps only the CDR3 DNA: 36 bases, framed from base 1. V and J are truncated by 7 bases and 2 bases respectively, leaving an intervening sequence of 9 bases. Enrolling through a virtual design, the prospective study's participants ranged in age from about 18 to 100 years and lived across 24 United States geographic areas. In the prospective study, cohorts were assigned on the basis of participant-reported clinical history obtained from a screening survey and a study questionnaire. ImmuneRACE Cohort 3 recovered participants were defined by two consecutive negative NP/OP PCR tests, healthcare professional clearance, or symptom resolution. Each participant in the prospective study had whole blood, serum and a nasopharyngeal or oropharyngeal swab collected by mobile phlebotomists. Participants in the prospective study had the option to provide additional blood draws and questionnaires over an approximately 2-month period. Blood samples from the prospective study were shipped frozen or at room temperature prior to DNA extraction.

This clone was observed once. Its antigen target is currently unknown. Base qualities are not at hand, and no much larger clone is one base apart. The immunoSEQ Assay, a bias-controlled multiplex PCR, was used to amplify TCRbeta CDR3 regions from genomic DNA. As for the original processing: The number of nucleated cells in each sample was estimated by amplification of reference gene primers within the assay. To quantify the absolute abundance of each unique TCRbeta CDR3 rearrangement, sequence reads were collapsed and filtered. Productive Simpson clonality was computed per sample as the square root of Simpson's diversity index over productive rearrangements. TCRdb provides this immuneACCESS table in a form limited to in-frame rearrangements. Some clones are lacking; in checked studies, under half of them reflect an unresolved V gene, and why the rest are absent is not known. That table gives V, J and clone size, and the DNA gave D and trimming. A total of about 200,000 clones appear in this sample, roughly 90% of them only once. The ten largest clonotypes hold 6.5% to 9% of the sample.

The clonotype comes from a woman between 18 and 29 years old who had recovered from COVID-19. This receptor chain uses TRBV2 and TRBJ2-7; the D gene cannot be named for sure. What was sequenced was PBMCs or T cells enriched from blood (not recorded which). The CDR3 has the sequence CASTPVPYEQYF. The sequenced DNA: TGTGCCAGCACCCCAGTGCCCTACGAGCAGTACTTC.